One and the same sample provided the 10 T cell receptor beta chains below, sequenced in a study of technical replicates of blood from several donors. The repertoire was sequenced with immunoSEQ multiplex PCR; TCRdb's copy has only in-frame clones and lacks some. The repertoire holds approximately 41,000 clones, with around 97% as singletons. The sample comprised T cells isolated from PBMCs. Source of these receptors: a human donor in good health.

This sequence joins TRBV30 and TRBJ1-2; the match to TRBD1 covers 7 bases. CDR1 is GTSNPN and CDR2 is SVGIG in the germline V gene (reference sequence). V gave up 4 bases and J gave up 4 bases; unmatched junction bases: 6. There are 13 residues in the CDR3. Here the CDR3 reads CAWTNRDSYGYTF. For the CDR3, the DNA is TGTGCCTGGACTAACCGGGACAGCTATGGCTACACCTTC.

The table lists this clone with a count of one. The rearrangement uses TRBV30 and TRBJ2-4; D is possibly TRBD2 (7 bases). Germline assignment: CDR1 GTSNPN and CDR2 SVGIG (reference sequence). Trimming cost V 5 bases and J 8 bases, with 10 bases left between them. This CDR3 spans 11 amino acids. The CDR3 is CAWAGADIQYF. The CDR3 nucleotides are TGTGCCTGGGCGGGGGCGGACATTCAGTACTTC. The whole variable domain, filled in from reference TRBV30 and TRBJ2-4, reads SQTIHQWPATLVQPVGSPLSLECTVEGTSNPNLYWYRQAAGRGLQLLFYSVGIGQISSEVPQNLSASRPQDRQFILSSKKLLLSDSGFYLCAWAGADIQYFGAGTRLSVL.

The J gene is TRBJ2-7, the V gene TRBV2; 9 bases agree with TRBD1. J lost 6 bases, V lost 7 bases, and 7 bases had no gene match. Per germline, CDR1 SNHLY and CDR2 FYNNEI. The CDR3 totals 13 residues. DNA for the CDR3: TGTGCCAGCATAGGGACAGGGTATATCGAGCAGTACTTC. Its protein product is CASIGTGYIEQYF.

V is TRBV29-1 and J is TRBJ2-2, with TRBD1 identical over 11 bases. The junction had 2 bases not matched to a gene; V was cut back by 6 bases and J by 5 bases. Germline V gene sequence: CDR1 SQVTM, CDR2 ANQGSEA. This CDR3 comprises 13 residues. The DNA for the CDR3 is TGCAGCGTGGACAGGGGGCTGACCGGGGAGCTGTTTTTT. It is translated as CSVDRGLTGELFF.

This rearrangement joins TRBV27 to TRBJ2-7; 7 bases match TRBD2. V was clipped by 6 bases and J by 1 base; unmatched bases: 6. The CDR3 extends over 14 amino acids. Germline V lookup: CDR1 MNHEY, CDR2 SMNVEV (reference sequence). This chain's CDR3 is CASRHGGMSYEQYF. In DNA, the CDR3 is TGTGCCAGCAGACACGGGGGGATGTCCTACGAGCAGTACTTC.

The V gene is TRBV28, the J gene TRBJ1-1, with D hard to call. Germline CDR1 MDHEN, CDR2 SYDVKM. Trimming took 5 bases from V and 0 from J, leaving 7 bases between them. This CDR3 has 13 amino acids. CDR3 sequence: CASSVHLNTEAFF. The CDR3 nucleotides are TGTGCCAGCAGTGTACATTTGAACACTGAAGCTTTCTTT.

The CDR3 spells CASSRSPYEQYF. The DNA for the CDR3 is TGTGCCAGCAGCCGGTCTCCCTACGAGCAGTACTTC. The chain recombines TRBV7-9 with TRBJ2-7; D is uncertain. The CDR3 is 12 amino acids. V lost 5 bases, J lost 2 bases, and 7 bases lay in between. The germline V gene encodes CDR1 SEHNR and CDR2 FQNEAQ (reference sequence).

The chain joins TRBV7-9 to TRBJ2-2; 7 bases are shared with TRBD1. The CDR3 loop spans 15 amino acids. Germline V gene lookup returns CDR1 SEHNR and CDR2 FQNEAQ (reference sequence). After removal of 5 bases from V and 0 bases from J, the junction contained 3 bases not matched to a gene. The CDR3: CASSGGTANTGELFF. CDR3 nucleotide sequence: TGTGCCAGCAGCGGTGGGACAGCGAACACCGGGGAGCTGTTTTTT.

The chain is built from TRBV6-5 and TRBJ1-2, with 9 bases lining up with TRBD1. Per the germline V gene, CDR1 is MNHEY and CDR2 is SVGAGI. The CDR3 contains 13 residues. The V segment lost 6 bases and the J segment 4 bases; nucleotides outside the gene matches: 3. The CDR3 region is CASRRQGGYGYTF. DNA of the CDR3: TGTGCCAGCAGGCGACAGGGGGGCTATGGCTACACCTTC.

The CDR3 DNA reads as TGTGCCAGCAGCTTAGGAGCGGGAGGGTTCAATGAGCAGTTCTTC. Translated, it gives CASSLGAGGFNEQFF. This chain connects TRBV7-2 to TRBJ2-1, with 10 bases lining up with TRBD2. Germline V gives CDR1 SGHTA, CDR2 FQGNSA. Germline trimming cut 1 base from V and 6 bases from J; bases unmatched to any gene: 3. This CDR3 spans 15 amino acids.